The present T cell receptor (beta chain) was sequenced within a study of cytomegalovirus exposure and HLA in healthy donors. Germline lookup yields CDR1 MDHEN and CDR2 SYDVKM. V lost 4 bases, J lost 5 bases, and 4 bases stayed unmatched. The CDR3 is 14 amino acids. As to this clone: Its matching antigen is unknown. The identical CDR3 is also encoded by other nucleotide sequences in the sample.

Libraries were prepared by immunoSEQ multiplex PCR; TCRdb keeps only in-frame clonotypes and omits some of them. The sample holds fewer than 200,000 clones, around 85% seen once. Findings and limits, study-wide: TCR clusters originating in the first cohort tended to co-occur in the 100 to 150 validation repertoires, according to a later analysis. As confirmed in vitro, a few CMV-associated chains were specific for CMV antigens.

The sample comprised PBMCs. The gene calls are TRBV28 and TRBJ1-5, with TRBD1 matching 8 bases. The source of this sequence is a man aged 18 to 29 in good health and CMV-seropositive. CDR3 DNA: TGTGCCAGCAGTTCCGGACAGGGAGATCAGCCCCAGCATTTT. It is translated as CASSSGQGDQPQHF.